This T cell receptor (beta chain) appears in the sequencing data of a study of blood T cell repertoires in COVID-19. Across the whole study: PBMCs, B-cell-depleted T cells, or T cells were the source of the cDNA or gDNA that made up the material.

Profiled with immunoSEQ multiplex PCR; TCRdb holds only in-frame clones, not every one. The profile shows roughly 110,000 clones, around 90% of them singletons. The sample taken for sequencing was peripheral blood. This clonotype was obtained from a man aged 35 to 55 with active or convalescent COVID-19.

The CDR3 nucleotides read TGTGCCAGCAGCCGCAGGGAATTTCGAGAAAAACTGTTTTTT. Translated, it gives CASSRREFREKLFF. The V call is TRBV19, the J call TRBJ1-4, with a tentative D call TRBD1 (5 bases). CDR1 is LNHDA, CDR2 SQIVND, per germline (reference sequence). Trimming left V 9 bases short and J 8 bases short, with 19 bases between. The CDR3 runs 14 residues. The full variable domain, its missing parts supplied by reference TRBV19 and TRBJ1-4, is DGGITQSPKYLFRKEGQNVTLSCEQNLNHDAMYWYRQDPGQGLRLIYYSQIVNDFQKGDIAEGYSVSREKKESFPLTVTSAQKNPTAFYLCASSRREFREKLFFGSGTQLSVL.